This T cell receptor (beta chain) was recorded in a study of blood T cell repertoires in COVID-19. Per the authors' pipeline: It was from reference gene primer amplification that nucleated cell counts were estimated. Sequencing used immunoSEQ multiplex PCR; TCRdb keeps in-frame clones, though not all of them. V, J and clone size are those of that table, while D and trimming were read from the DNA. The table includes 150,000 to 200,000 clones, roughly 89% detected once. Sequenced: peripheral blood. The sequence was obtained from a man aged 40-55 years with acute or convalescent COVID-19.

The CDR3 sequence: CASSGTGTGRFAGELFF. The CDR3 DNA is TGTGCCAGCAGCGGGACCGGGACAGGGAGATTCGCCGGGGAGCTGTTTTTT. The chain links TRBV9 to TRBJ2-2; TRBD1 matches at 9 bases. This CDR3 has 17 residues. V shed 3 bases, J shed 6 bases, and the junction held 12 bases outside the gene matches. CDR1 and CDR2 (germline): SGDLS, YYNGEE.